Each of the 11 T cell receptor beta chains below was sequenced from the same sample in a study of shared clonotypes between healthy human individuals. This table comes from immunoSEQ multiplex PCR, and its TCRdb copy is limited to in-frame clones, with some not included. The table has some 680,000 clones, around 78% seen once. The sequenced sample was memory CD4+ T cells sorted from blood. Subset defined: CD45RA-negative fraction. The receptors derive from a woman in her 30s in good health.

The genes are TRBV29-1 and TRBJ2-7; D perhaps matches TRBD1 (5 bases). Trimming took 7 bases from V and 3 from J, leaving 10 bases between them. This CDR3 region has 11 residues. Per the germline V gene, CDR1 is SQVTM and CDR2 is ANQGSEA. The DNA for the CDR3 is TGCAGCGCCAAGGGGCACTACGAGCAGTACTTC. This codes for CSAKGHYEQYF.

This chain links TRBV2 with TRBJ1-5, with D perhaps TRBD1 (5 bases). Trimming took 6 bases from V and 5 from J, leaving 8 bases between them. CDR3 length: 12 residues. Germline V lookup: CDR1 SNHLY, CDR2 FYNNEI. CDR3 sequence: CASSREDQPQHF. CDR3 coding DNA: TGTGCCAGCAGCAGGGAGGATCAGCCCCAGCATTTT.

Note on this clone: Within the sample, other DNA sequences also encode this same CDR3. J is TRBJ2-7 and V is TRBV7-2, with D hard to call. The CDR3 has 14 residues. Trimming took off 1 base at V and 2 bases at J, with 9 bases between the two ends. Germline assignment: CDR1 SGHTA and CDR2 FQGNSA. Here the CDR3 DNA reads TGTGCCAGCAGCTTAGGAGGAAGCACCTACGAGCAGTACTTC. Translated, it gives CASSLGGSTYEQYF.

The chain couples TRBV19 to TRBJ1-2; TRBD1 is a possible D gene (5 bases). Trimming removed 5 bases from V and 7 bases from J, with 20 bases in between. This CDR3 contains 15 residues. CDR1 is LNHDA, CDR2 SQIVND, per germline (reference sequence). CDR3: CASSPPPTRAVGYTF. CDR3 DNA sequence: TGTGCCAGTAGTCCGCCCCCTACCAGGGCGGTTGGCTACACCTTC.

The chain has TRBV6-6 and TRBJ2-3; D might be TRBD2 (6 bases). V lost 3 bases, J lost 5 bases, and 12 bases lay in between. There are 14 residues in the CDR3. CDR1 and CDR2 (germline): MNHNY, SVGAGI (reference sequence). CDR3 protein: CASSYDGSQDTQYF. The CDR3 DNA reads TGTGCCAGCAGTTATGACGGGAGTCAAGATACGCAGTATTTT.

The chain uses TRBV7-2 and TRBJ1-2; D is uncertain. Looked up from germline, CDR1 is SGHTA and CDR2 is FQGNSA. Trimming took off 6 bases at V and 6 bases at J, with 17 bases between the two ends. The CDR3 loop spans 14 amino acids. The CDR3 loop reads CASRHNRQSHGYTF. CDR3 nucleotide sequence: TGTGCCAGCAGGCATAATCGACAATCCCATGGCTACACCTTC.

This chain connects TRBV19 to TRBJ2-1; D possibly matches TRBD1 or TRBD2 (5 bases each). Germline lookup yields CDR1 LNHDA and CDR2 SQIVND (reference sequence). The CDR3 is made up of 13 amino acids. V was pared by 4 bases and J by 4 bases, with 8 bases between. The CDR3 loop is CASSRGNYNEQFF. In nucleotides, the CDR3 is TGTGCCAGTAGTAGGGGGAATTACAATGAGCAGTTCTTC.

The rearrangement uses TRBV28 and TRBJ1-4; 9 bases map to TRBD1. CDR3 length equals 16 residues. V lost 6 bases to trimming and J lost 8 bases; unmatched junction nucleotides: 13. CDR1 is MDHEN and CDR2 is SYDVKM in the germline V gene. The CDR3 sequence is CASSQTGQGRREKLFF. The CDR3 coding sequence is TGTGCCAGCAGCCAAACTGGACAGGGGCGTAGAGAAAAACTGTTTTTT.

This clone has more than one count but fewer than ten. The chain employs TRBV5-1 and TRBJ2-3; no firm D call. The CDR3 has 15 residues. V dropped 4 bases and J dropped 0 bases, with 12 bases sitting between them. CDR1 and CDR2 from the germline V gene are SGHRS and YFSETQ. The CDR3 spells CASSRDRPSTDTQYF. Written as DNA, the CDR3 is TGCGCCAGCAGCCGAGACCGTCCTAGCACAGATACGCAGTATTTT.

J is TRBJ1-2 and V is TRBV6-1, with D uncertain. The CDR3 loop spans 11 amino acids. Germline V gene sequence: CDR1 MNHNS, CDR2 SASEGT. Trimming took 5 bases from V and 3 from J, leaving 4 bases between them. CDR3 sequence: CASSPDYGYTF. In DNA form, the CDR3 reads TGTGCCAGCAGTCCAGACTATGGCTACACCTTC.

J is TRBJ2-7 and V is TRBV5-1, with 8 bases matching TRBD1. There are 14 residues in the CDR3. Germline V gene sequence: CDR1 SGHRS, CDR2 YFSETQ. The J segment lost 5 bases and the V segment lost 3 bases, leaving 7 bases of the junction unmatched. As DNA, the CDR3 is TGCGCCAGCAGCTGGGACAGGCGGAGGGACGAGCAGTACTTC. Its protein is CASSWDRRRDEQYF.